This entry concerns a single TCR beta chain. The sample originates from a study of radiotherapy plus CTLA-4 blockade in lung cancer. Looked up from germline, CDR1 is MDHEN and CDR2 is SYDVKM. The CDR3 length is 13 residues. The trim removed 8 bases at V and 4 bases at J, leaving 5 bases unmatched. The table came from immunoSEQ multiplex PCR; TCRdb's copy has only in-frame clones and leaves some out. The sample has around 82,000 clones; 85% to 90% are singletons. The chain employs TRBV28 and TRBJ1-3, with TRBD1 matching over 7 bases. The clonotype was recovered from a human donor with non-small cell lung cancer that progressed on radiotherapy plus ipilimumab. Material: peripheral blood, obtained from a patient treated with radiotherapy plus ipilimumab. CDR3 DNA sequence: TGTGCCAGCCTCGACAGGGAAGGAAACACCATATATTTT. Its protein is CASLDREGNTIYF.